This T cell receptor beta chain was captured by sequencing in a study of T cells in localized non-small cell lung cancer. Study observations and caveats: Tumor trailed uninvolved adjacent lung in T cell clonality, which peaked there. Overall survival was longer when the density of T cells in the blood was higher. When the top 100 tumor clones were examined, a median about 60 of them also appeared in the adjacent lung, which was paired and uninvolved.

This table comes from immunoSEQ multiplex PCR, and its TCRdb copy is limited to in-frame clones, with some not included. The top ten hold 0.73% of the sample, which has around 30,000 clones, around 94% seen once. Comment on this clone: Its specificity is unknown.

The sample consisted of peripheral blood, taken before any cancer treatment. This TCR was recovered from a woman aged 40 to 75 with stage I lung adenocarcinoma.

In nucleotides, the CDR3 is TGTGCCATCAGTGAGTCTCGGGGGGCTGCCACTGAAGCTTTCTTT. Its protein is CAISESRGAATEAFF. The chain uses TRBV10-3 and TRBJ1-1; D is possibly TRBD1 (6 bases). This CDR3 spans 15 amino acids. V shed 0 bases and J shed 4 bases, with 12 bases lying between them. Germline assignment: CDR1 ENHRY and CDR2 SYGVKD.